Following are 5 T cell receptor beta chains from one sample sequenced in a study of Tregs in tolerant kidney transplant recipients. Assay used: immunoSEQ multiplex PCR; TCRdb lists only in-frame clones, some missing. The sample has roughly 64,000 clones, 87% seen once. The nonmyeloablative bone marrow transplants came from related graft donors, with transient mixed chimerism. This sample comprised CD4+ T cells from blood (PBMCs), obtained 6 months after the transplant. The receptors derive from a human patient who received a combined kidney and bone marrow transplant. The T cells may partly be graft donor cells.

This clone was counted once. V gene TRBV19 combines with J gene TRBJ2-1, with 7 positions matching TRBD1. With 7 bases clipped from V and 2 bases from J, the junction kept 2 bases outside the gene matches. Germline V gene data show CDR1 as LNHDA and CDR2 as SQIVND (reference sequence). CDR3 length: 13 amino acids. CDR3 sequence: CASKRGPYNEQFF. The CDR3 DNA reads as TGTGCCAGTAAGAGGGGGCCCTACAATGAGCAGTTCTTC.

CDR3 region: CASSVIQGRTDRRHGYTF. In nucleotides, the CDR3 is TGTGCCAGCAGCGTTATACAGGGAAGGACGGACAGGAGGCATGGCTACACCTTC. V gene TRBV9 combines with J gene TRBJ1-2, with TRBD1 matching 7 bases. This CDR3 comprises 18 residues. Germline V gene lookup returns CDR1 SGDLS and CDR2 YYNGEE. V shed 2 bases, J shed 6 bases, and the junction held 19 bases outside the gene matches.

The chain has TRBV7-3 and TRBJ2-5; D is unresolved. The J call may be faulty, since TRBJ2-7 better matches the DNA end. Germline assignment: CDR1 SGHTA and CDR2 FQGTGA. The CDR3 spans 16 residues. The CDR3 nucleotides read TGTGCCAGCAGCTTAATGGCCCCAACTACCTCCTACGAGCAGTACTTC. It yields the protein CASSLMAPTTSYEQYF.

The chain couples TRBV21-1 to TRBJ2-3; the D call in the table, TRBD1, was not verified against the DNA. TRBV21-1 is recorded as a pseudogene. The CDR3 is 16 residues long. In DNA, the CDR3 is TGTGCCAGCAGCACTCCCCGGGACAGGGGGACAGATACGCAGTATTTT. Translating it yields CASSTPRDRGTDTQYF.

The rearrangement joins TRBV14 to TRBJ1-3; 7 bases match TRBD1. Per germline, CDR1 SGHDN and CDR2 FVKESK. Losses at the gene ends were 2 bases for V and 4 bases for J; bases not matched to a gene: 5. The CDR3 is 15 residues long. The CDR3 DNA reads as TGTGCCAGCAGCCAAAGACAGGGAAGAGGAAACACCATATATTTT. This gives the protein CASSQRQGRGNTIYF.